This is a list of T cell receptor beta chains from one sample in a study of control samples from healthy donors and cancer patients. Produced via immunoSEQ multiplex PCR; TCRdb's table is partial and in-frame only. The sample holds about 270,000 clones, approximately 80% seen once. Sequencing was performed on PBMCs. The receptors come from a woman aged 55-70 years with lung cancer. CDR3s include the opening cysteine and the closing phenylalanine or tryptophan. D genes are given only for firm matches. Size is stated for part of the rows, as once, few or many counts, or as a class when the clone is expanded.

.,TRBJ1-6,few,TRBV5-1,TGCGCCAGCAGCTTCTCCGGACTCAGCTCCTATAATTCACCCCTCCACTTT,CASSFSGLSSYNSPLHF
.,TRBJ1-5,.,TRBV19,TGTGCCAGTAGTATAGATCTGGGGGGCAGGCAGCCCCAGCATTTT,CASSIDLGGRQPQHF
.,TRBJ1-3,.,TRBV6-2/TRBV6-3,TGTGCCAGCAGTTACGAGGGGCGAGCGAGAAACACCATATATTTT,CASSYEGRARNTIYF
TRBD1,TRBJ2-3,.,TRBV7-4,TGTGCCAGCAGCTTAGTCGCCCCACGACAGGGTGGCACAGATACGCAGTATTTT,CASSLVAPRQGGTDTQYF
.,TRBJ1-3,.,TRBV15,TGTGCCACCAGCAGAGCCAAGGGTGGAACTGGAAACACCATATATTTT,CATSRAKGGTGNTIYF
.,TRBJ2-7,.,TRBV5-6,TGTGCCAGCAGCGGCGGGACCGCCTACGAGCAGTACTTC,CASSGGTAYEQYF
.,TRBJ2-1,few,TRBV7-9,TGTGCCAGCAGCCCCCGGGGGCGGAATGAGCAGTTCTTC,CASSPRGRNEQFF
.,TRBJ2-2,.,TRBV3-1/TRBV3-2,TGTGCCAGCAGCGTACAGGGTGGGGTCGGGGAGCTGTTTTTT,CASSVQGGVGELFF
TRBD1,TRBJ1-5,.,TRBV5-6,TGTGCCAGCAGCTTGGCTGGGACAGCGGACAATCAGCCCCAGCATTTT,CASSLAGTADNQPQHF
.,TRBJ1-3,few,TRBV9,TGTGCCAGCAGCGTAGAGGCAGGGAGGCGCTCTGGAAACACCATATATTTT,CASSVEAGRRSGNTIYF
.,TRBJ1-6,.,TRBV3-1/TRBV3-2,TGTGCCAGCAGCCAAGAGGGTTCACCCCTCCACTTT,CASSQEGSPLHF
.,TRBJ2-3,.,TRBV28,TGTGCCAGCAACCCCGGGACCCAGGGCAGTACGCAGTATTTT,CASNPGTQGSTQYF
.,TRBJ1-5,.,TRBV10-1,TGCGCCAGCAGTGAGGGTGTGGATCAGCCCCAGCATTTT,CASSEGVDQPQHF
.,TRBJ1-6,.,TRBV7-9,TGTGCCAGCAGCACAGGGACCCCAACCACCCTCCACTTT,CASSTGTPTTLHF
.,TRBJ1-5,.,TRBV19,TGTGCCAGTAGTATCCCGGGGTCCGCTGCTAGTCAGCCCCAGCATTTT,CASSIPGSAASQPQHF
TRBD1,TRBJ1-5,.,TRBV10-2,TGCGCCAGCAGTGATGACAGGGGCAATCAGCCCCAGCATTTT,CASSDDRGNQPQHF
TRBD1,TRBJ2-7,.,TRBV6-5,TGTGCCAGCAGTTACGGGACAGGGACCTACGAGCAGTACTTC,CASSYGTGTYEQYF
.,TRBJ2-2,.,TRBV5-1,TGCGCCAGCAGCTCGTCCCCTGGGCCCGGCGACGGGGAGCTGTTTTTT,CASSSSPGPGDGELFF
.,TRBJ2-5,.,TRBV6-5,TGTGCCACCAGCCCGGGGGCCCAAGAGACCCAGTACTTC,CATSPGAQETQYF
TRBD1,TRBJ2-7,.,TRBV5-1,TGCGCCAGCACCCCGGACAGGGTCCGCGAGCAGTACTTC,CASTPDRVREQYF
.,TRBJ1-2,.,TRBV28,TGTGCCAGCAGTGACGGCGTCCGGGGCTACACCTTC,CASSDGVRGYTF
.,TRBJ2-7,.,TRBV6-6,TGTGCCAGCAGGACACACGGGGCTTCATACGAGCAGTACTTC,CASRTHGASYEQYF
TRBD2,TRBJ2-3,.,TRBV27,TGTGCCAGCAGTTCAACGTTACTAGCGGGGGCTAAAGGTACGCAGTATTTT,CASSSTLLAGAKGTQYF
TRBD1,TRBJ1-2,.,TRBV19,TGTGCCAGTAGTTTATCCGGGACAGGGGGCGCGCGCTATGGCTACACCTTC,CASSLSGTGGARYGYTF
TRBD2,TRBJ2-1,.,TRBV7-9,TGTGCCAGCAGCTTAGCGTTAGCGGGAGCCTACAATGAGCAGTTCTTC,CASSLALAGAYNEQFF
.,TRBJ1-2,.,TRBV4-1,TGCGCCAGCAGCCAACGTTATTCCGGGGGGCATAACTATGGCTACACCTTC,CASSQRYSGGHNYGYTF
.,TRBJ2-3,.,TRBV4-2,TGTGCCAGCAGCCAACGGACCGGCCTGGATACGCAGTATTTT,CASSQRTGLDTQYF
.,TRBJ1-4,.,TRBV13,TGTGCCAGCAGCTACAGGGACACAGGCAATGAAAAACTGTTTTTT,CASSYRDTGNEKLFF
.,TRBJ1-1,.,TRBV11-2,TGTGCCAGCAGCTTGTCTGTGAACACTGAAGCTTTCTTT,CASSLSVNTEAFF
.,TRBJ1-2,.,TRBV29-1,TGCAGCGCCGGGGTTAACTATGGCTACACCTTC,CSAGVNYGYTF
.,TRBJ1-3,.,TRBV9,TGTGCCAGCAGCGTAGGCAGCCTCTCTGGAAACACCATATATTTT,CASSVGSLSGNTIYF
TRBD1,TRBJ1-5,.,TRBV15,TGTGCCACCAGCAGGGGGACAGACAATCAGCCCCAGCATTTT,CATSRGTDNQPQHF
.,TRBJ2-2,.,TRBV19,TGTGCCAGTAGTATAGCTGGACGGTACACCGGGGAGCTGTTTTTT,CASSIAGRYTGELFF
TRBD2,TRBJ2-2,.,TRBV4-1,TGCGCCAGCAGCCGTGAGGGACTAGGGGCCTTGGCCGGGGAGCTGTTTTTT,CASSREGLGALAGELFF
.,TRBJ2-7,.,TRBV5-4,TGTGCCAGCAGCTTGGTTACTGGCGCTTCCTACGAGCAGTACTTC,CASSLVTGASYEQYF
TRBD1,TRBJ2-3,.,TRBV5-5,TGTGCCAGCAGCTCCGACAGGGGGCAAACAGATACGCAGTATTTT,CASSSDRGQTDTQYF
.,TRBJ1-5,few,TRBV7-3,TGTGCCAGCAGCGTTGGACCGGGCAATCAGCCCCAGCATTTT,CASSVGPGNQPQHF
.,TRBJ1-2,.,TRBV15,TGTGCCACCAGCAGAGATCCCGGGACGGAGTATGGCTACACCTTC,CATSRDPGTEYGYTF
.,TRBJ2-2,.,TRBV7-2,TGTGCCAGCAGCCTCCAGGGTCACACCGGGGAGCTGTTTTTT,CASSLQGHTGELFF
TRBD1,TRBJ1-6,.,TRBV27,TGTGCCAGCAGGATACAGGGGGCCAGCTCCTATAATTCACCCCTCCACTTT,CASRIQGASSYNSPLHF
TRBD1,TRBJ1-4,.,TRBV7-2,TGTGCCAGCAGCTTAGCCCCTCCCGACAGGGAGAATGAAAAACTGTTTTTT,CASSLAPPDRENEKLFF
TRBD2,TRBJ2-7,.,TRBV6-5,TGTGCCAGCGGGGGGGGGAGCGGTGCCGAGCAGTACTTC,CASGGGSGAEQYF
TRBD2,TRBJ2-1,.,TRBV9,TGTGCCAGCAACCCGAGCTTACAGCGGGATTATGAGCAGTTCTTC,CASNPSLQRDYEQFF
TRBD1,TRBJ2-2,.,TRBV7-3,TGTGCCAGCAGCCAGGGGGACACCGGGGAGCTGTTTTTT,CASSQGDTGELFF
.,TRBJ2-2,.,TRBV10-1,TGCGCCAGCAGACCAGACACCGGGGAGCTGTTTTTT,CASRPDTGELFF
.,TRBJ2-2,.,TRBV2,TGTGCCAGCAGTGTTTTCCCCAACCCTACTGCCGGGGAGCTGTTTTTT,CASSVFPNPTAGELFF
TRBD2,TRBJ2-3,.,TRBV28,TGTGCCAGCAGCCCTAGCGGGCTTGGGACAGATACGCAGTATTTT,CASSPSGLGTDTQYF
TRBD2,TRBJ2-5,.,TRBV5-6,TGTGCCAGCAGCTTAGCGGATGCGGGAGGCAGCCAAGAGACCCAGTACTTC,CASSLADAGGSQETQYF
TRBD1,TRBJ1-5,.,TRBV24-1,TGTGCCACCAGTGATTCTCGACAGGGACGGCAGCCCCAGCATTTT,CATSDSRQGRQPQHF
.,TRBJ2-2,once,TRBV27,TGTGCCAGCAGTTTACCCGATAACACCGGGGAGCTGTTTTTT,CASSLPDNTGELFF
.,TRBJ1-6,few,TRBV2,TGTGCCAGCAGTCTGGACAGCTCCGTTTATAATTCACCCCTCCACTTT,CASSLDSSVYNSPLHF
.,TRBJ1-3,.,TRBV3-1/TRBV3-2,TGTGCCAGCAGCCAAGGGGGCAGTCGGGCGGACACCATATATTTT,CASSQGGSRADTIYF
.,TRBJ1-2,.,TRBV9,TGTGCCAGCAGCGTAGGATGGGGGAACTATGGCTACACCTTC,CASSVGWGNYGYTF
.,TRBJ1-2,few,TRBV29-1,TGCAGCGTTGAATCCTCCTCTGGAAGCGTTCACTCGGCGTATGGCTACACCTTC,CSVESSSGSVHSAYGYTF
.,TRBJ1-1,.,TRBV5-1,TGCGCCAGCAGCGATCAGGGGAACACTGAAGCTTTCTTT,CASSDQGNTEAFF
.,TRBJ2-4,.,TRBV29-1,TGCAGCGTTTCTGTAGCAGGTAGAAACATTCAGTACTTC,CSVSVAGRNIQYF